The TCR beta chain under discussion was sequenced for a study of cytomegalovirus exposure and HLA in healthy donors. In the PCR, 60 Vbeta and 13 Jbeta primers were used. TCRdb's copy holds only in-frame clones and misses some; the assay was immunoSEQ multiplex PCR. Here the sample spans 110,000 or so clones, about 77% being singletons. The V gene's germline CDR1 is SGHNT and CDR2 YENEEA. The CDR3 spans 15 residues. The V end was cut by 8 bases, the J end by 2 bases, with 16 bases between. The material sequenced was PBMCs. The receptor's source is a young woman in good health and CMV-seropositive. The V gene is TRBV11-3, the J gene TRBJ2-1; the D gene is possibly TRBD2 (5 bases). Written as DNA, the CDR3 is TGTGCCAGCGGCACTCCAACCGGGACCTACAATGAGCAGTTCTTC. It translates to CASGTPTGTYNEQFF.